This T cell receptor beta chain was captured by sequencing in a study of beta chain features in type 1 diabetes. Study-wide results and caveats: Across all four CD4+ subsets, people with type 1 diabetes showed modestly shorter TCRB CDR3s. Within patients, naive, central memory and Treg TCRB repertoires seemed more similar than within healthy donors. PCR, the amplification step, might favor shorter templates, equally in patients and controls.

Expressed TCRB transcripts were sequenced because the isolated RNA had all been reverse transcribed beforehand. Clones were read by immunoSEQ multiplex PCR, and TCRdb kept only the in-frame ones, dropping some. Found here are 640,000 or so clones, 13% of them singletons; the top ten hold approximately 0.021%. Germline CDR1 MRHNA, CDR2 SNTAGT. The trim removed 6 bases at V and 4 bases at J, leaving 11 bases unmatched. This CDR3 is built from 15 residues. CD4+ naive, central memory, regulatory and stem cell-like memory subsets were isolated by sorting on CD45RO/CCR7/CD25/CD127/CD95/CD27. With respect to this clone: Antigen unknown.

The source material was naive CD4+ T cells from blood. The clonotype originates from a man aged 18 to 29 with type 1 diabetes. V is TRBV6-4 and J is TRBJ2-5; 7 bases agree with TRBD2. This CDR3 reads CASSPTGLDRETQYF. Here the CDR3 DNA reads TGTGCCAGCAGCCCAACTGGACTAGATCGAGAGACCCAGTACTTC.